These 26 T cell receptor beta chains share one sample of origin, sequenced in a study of cytomegalovirus exposure and HLA in healthy donors. The PCR employed 60 Vbeta primers together with 13 Jbeta primers. Assay: immunoSEQ multiplex PCR; the TCRdb copy retains only in-frame clones and omits some. This specimen shows tens of thousands of clones; the ten leading clones hold roughly 9.6%. Sequencing was carried out using PBMCs. The receptors derive from a woman in her forties or fifties in good health and CMV-seropositive.

The V and J genes are TRBV4-1 and TRBJ2-1; 8 bases line up with TRBD2. The CDR3 is made up of 17 amino acids. Per the germline V gene, CDR1 is MGHRA and CDR2 is YSYEKL. V shed 0 bases and J 3 bases; nucleotides not matched to a gene: 7. The CDR3 region is CASSQDRGGKIYNEQFF. The CDR3 bases are TGCGCCAGCAGCCAAGATCGCGGGGGGAAAATCTACAATGAGCAGTTCTTC.

This chain joins TRBV6-5 and TRBJ2-5; D might be TRBD2 (6 bases). Per germline, CDR1 MNHEY and CDR2 SVGAGI. Trimming removed 2 bases from V and 0 bases from J, with 7 bases in between. The CDR3 totals 14 residues. This CDR3 reads CASSYGGYQETQYF. The CDR3 DNA sequence: TGTGCCAGCAGTTACGGGGGGTACCAAGAGACCCAGTACTTC.

The genes are TRBV11-2 and TRBJ2-1; D possibly corresponds to TRBD2 (5 bases). V shed 4 bases and J shed 6 bases, with 16 bases lying between them. In germline, CDR1 is SGHAT, CDR2 FQNNGV. CDR3 size: 15 residues. The CDR3 spells CASSSTTTEGNEQFF. The CDR3 DNA reads TGTGCCAGCAGCTCGACTACAACAGAAGGCAATGAGCAGTTCTTC.

The chain combines TRBV6-1 with TRBJ1-1; D not certain. The germline gives CDR1 MNHNS, CDR2 SASEGT. V was clipped by 1 base and J by 4 bases, with 13 bases between them. The CDR3 runs 15 residues. The CDR3 DNA is TGTGCCAGCAGTGAAGGGGTCAGGTACAGCACTGAAGCTTTCTTT. Translated, it gives CASSEGVRYSTEAFF.

The CDR3 DNA sequence: TGCAGCGCCTTACGCAGGGGCGACGGGGAGGGCTACACCTTC. Its translation is CSALRRGDGEGYTF. The V and J genes are TRBV29-1 and TRBJ1-2, with D possibly TRBD1 on 6 matching bases. The CDR3 has 14 residues. The germline V gene encodes CDR1 SQVTM and CDR2 ANQGSEA. Trimming shortened V by 7 bases and J by 8 bases, and 23 bases separated the two germline ends.

The chain has TRBV30 and TRBJ2-2, with 7 bases lining up with TRBD2. Germline V gene sequence: CDR1 GTSNPN, CDR2 SVGIG (reference sequence). The CDR3 is made up of 14 amino acids. V shed 4 bases and J 7 bases; nucleotides not matched to a gene: 9. The CDR3 sequence is CAWTPGRGIGELFF. Here the CDR3 DNA reads TGTGCCTGGACCCCAGGGAGGGGTATCGGGGAGCTGTTTTTT.

The J gene is TRBJ2-3, the V gene TRBV14; tentative D call: TRBD2 (6 bases). Trimming cost V 3 bases and J 5 bases, with 15 bases left between them. Germline CDR1 and CDR2: SGHDN and FVKESK. CDR3 length: 15 amino acids. CDR3 sequence (DNA): TGTGCCAGCAGCCAGCTGCGGGAAATGAGAGATACGCAGTATTTT. This translates into CASSQLREMRDTQYF.

The chain employs TRBV4-1 and TRBJ1-1; 8 bases match TRBD1. This CDR3 spans 14 amino acids. Germline CDR1 MGHRA, CDR2 YSYEKL. Trimming took 4 bases from V and 4 from J; bases not matched to a gene: 5. The CDR3 bases are TGCGCCAGCAGCCCACAGGGGGTGGGCACTGAAGCTTTCTTT. Translation: CASSPQGVGTEAFF.

The rearrangement uses TRBV7-3 and TRBJ1-2; tentatively, D is TRBD1 (6 bases). V dropped 5 bases and J dropped 4 bases, with 14 bases sitting between them. The CDR3 sequence is 14 residues long. Germline CDR1 and CDR2: SGHTA and FQGTGA. The CDR3 nucleotides read TGTGCCAGCAGCCTCGACAGGACCTCCTATGGCTACACCTTC. It codes for CASSLDRTSYGYTF.

The chain has TRBV5-1 and TRBJ2-1, with 7 bases fitting TRBD2. V dropped 4 bases and J dropped 0; count of bases not matched to a gene: 7. CDR1 and CDR2 (germline): SGHRS, YFSETQ. This CDR3 has 16 residues. The CDR3 region is CASSPPWGGSYNEQFF. Here the CDR3 DNA reads TGCGCCAGCAGCCCACCGTGGGGGGGCTCCTACAATGAGCAGTTCTTC.

The J gene is TRBJ1-2, the V gene TRBV13, with D perhaps TRBD1 (6 bases). V lost 5 bases and J lost 3, with 22 bases in between. Germline V gene lookup returns CDR1 PRHDT and CDR2 FYEKMQ (reference sequence). The CDR3 runs 17 residues. The CDR3 bases are TGTGCCAGCAGCCCGCAGGGTGTTCAGGGGAAGGACTATGGCTACACCTTC. It specifies CASSPQGVQGKDYGYTF.

The chain joins TRBV7-2 to TRBJ2-5; a weak D match, TRBD1 (5 bases). Trimming pared 1 base from V and 5 bases from J, leaving 14 bases between. In germline, CDR1 is SGHTA, CDR2 FQGNSA. The CDR3 has 15 residues. In nucleotides, the CDR3 is TGTGCCAGCAGCTTAGACCCAGGGAATGTGGAGACCCAGTACTTC. Its translation: CASSLDPGNVETQYF.

The rearrangement uses TRBV2 and TRBJ1-5; 7 bases match TRBD1. This CDR3 spans 15 amino acids. Germline assignment: CDR1 SNHLY and CDR2 FYNNEI. V shed 4 bases and J 1 base; nucleotides not matched to a gene: 4. The CDR3 DNA follows: TGTGCCAGCAGTGCAGGGGGGTTCAGCAATCAGCCCCAGCATTTT. It codes for CASSAGGFSNQPQHF.

The chain uses TRBV7-9 and TRBJ1-2; TRBD1 agrees at 7 bases. The CDR3 is 12 residues long. The junction had 2 bases not matched to a gene; V was cut back by 8 bases and J by 2 bases. The germline CDR1 and CDR2 sequences are SEHNR and FQNEAQ (reference sequence). In nucleotides, the CDR3 is TGTGCCAGCCGGGACAGAAACTATGGCTACACCTTC. It yields the protein CASRDRNYGYTF.

The rearrangement uses TRBV5-1 and TRBJ2-3; D unresolved. Trimming stripped 0 bases from V and 0 bases from J, with 11 bases between. Looked up from germline, CDR1 is SGHRS and CDR2 is YFSETQ. The CDR3 runs to 16 residues. The CDR3 is CASSLAASSSTDTQYF. CDR3 sequence (DNA): TGCGCCAGCAGCTTGGCAGCGTCTTCTAGCACAGATACGCAGTATTTT.

The V gene is TRBV6-5, the J gene TRBJ2-5; 9 bases are shared with TRBD2. The germline CDR1 and CDR2 sequences are MNHEY and SVGAGI. Losses at the gene ends were 8 bases for V and 4 bases for J; bases not matched to a gene: 11. CDR3 length: 15 amino acids. The CDR3 spells CASGGVAGDTETQYF. The CDR3 nucleotides are TGTGCCAGCGGTGGGGTAGCGGGAGATACAGAGACCCAGTACTTC.

The chain has TRBV6-5 and TRBJ1-1, with TRBD1 identical over 7 bases. The CDR3 is made up of 15 amino acids. CDR1 is MNHEY and CDR2 is SVGAGI in the germline V gene. The V segment lost 5 bases and the J segment 5 bases; nucleotides outside the gene matches: 11. The CDR3: CASSPRQGGSTEAFF. The DNA for the CDR3 is TGTGCCAGCAGTCCTCGACAGGGAGGTAGTACTGAAGCTTTCTTT.

The genes are TRBV5-4 and TRBJ1-2; TRBD1 agrees at 8 bases. CDR1 SGHNT and CDR2 YYREEE come from the germline V gene (reference sequence). The CDR3 has 15 amino acids. Trimming at V came to 0 bases and at J to 4 bases, leaving 5 bases not matched to a gene. Here the CDR3 DNA reads TGTGCCAGCAGCTTGGATCAGGGGGCCGGCTATGGCTACACCTTC. Translated: CASSLDQGAGYGYTF.

The rearrangement uses TRBV18 and TRBJ1-1; D remains ambiguous. In germline, CDR1 is KGHSH, CDR2 LQKENI. There are 13 residues in the CDR3. The V gene lost 2 bases and the J gene lost 3 bases, with 7 bases spanning the gap. The CDR3 DNA is TGTGCCAGCTCACCATCCCGTTACACTGAAGCTTTCTTT. Protein: CASSPSRYTEAFF.

V and J are TRBV7-3 and TRBJ2-7, with D possibly being TRBD1 (6 bases). V was shortened by 0 bases and J by 3 bases, with 9 bases between the two germline ends. This CDR3 has 14 amino acids. Germline values: CDR1 SGHTA, CDR2 FQGTGA. The CDR3 region is CASSLTQGNYEQYF. The CDR3 DNA reads as TGTGCCAGCAGCTTAACCCAGGGGAACTACGAGCAGTACTTC.

The chain joins TRBV5-6 to TRBJ2-3; D perhaps matches TRBD1 (6 bases). Germline CDR1 and CDR2: SGHDT and YYEEEE. V lost 2 bases to trimming and J lost 5 bases, with 6 bases between them. The CDR3 spans 12 residues. The CDR3 DNA sequence: TGTGCCAGCAGCTTACAGGGAGATACGCAGTATTTT. Its protein is CASSLQGDTQYF.

The genes are TRBV10-1 and TRBJ1-2; D call uncertain. The ends were cut back, 3 bases at V and 7 bases at J, with 12 bases in the middle. Germline V gene lookup returns CDR1 WNHNN and CDR2 SYGVQD (reference sequence). There are 13 residues in the CDR3. CDR3 protein: CASSDSKDFGYTF. In nucleotides, the CDR3 is TGCGCCAGCAGTGACTCTAAGGACTTTGGCTACACCTTC.

The rearrangement uses TRBV30 and TRBJ1-1, with TRBD1 identical over 10 bases. Germline V gene lookup returns CDR1 GTSNPN and CDR2 SVGIG (reference sequence). This CDR3 has 14 residues. J lost 3 bases, V lost 4 bases, and 5 bases had no gene match. Written as DNA, the CDR3 is TGTGCCTGGAATGGACAGGGGGAGGACACTGAAGCTTTCTTT. It codes for CAWNGQGEDTEAFF.

The J gene is TRBJ2-3, the V gene TRBV30; 11 bases map to TRBD2. The germline CDR1 and CDR2 sequences are GTSNPN and SVGIG (reference sequence). This CDR3 has 14 amino acids. With V trimmed by 3 bases and J by 4 bases, 3 bases remained unmatched. DNA for the CDR3: TGTGCCTGGAGATTAGCGGGGGGGCCAGATACGCAGTATTTT. This encodes CAWRLAGGPDTQYF.

This chain links TRBV18 with TRBJ2-5; a possible D gene is TRBD2 (6 bases). Gene TRBJ2-7 matches the end of the DNA better, so the J call may be wrong. Germline CDR1 KGHSH, CDR2 LQKENI. The CDR3 totals 14 residues. The CDR3: CASSRDSDSYEQYF. CDR3 bases: TGTGCCAGCTCACGGGACTCAGACTCCTACGAGCAGTACTTC.

The chain joins TRBV30 to TRBJ1-5, with D possibly being TRBD1 (6 bases). Germline assignment: CDR1 GTSNPN and CDR2 SVGIG (reference sequence). V lost 2 bases and J 12 bases, leaving 14 bases between the germline ends. The CDR3 runs 12 residues. DNA of the CDR3: TGTGCCTGGAGTACATTGGGGGCAGTCCAGCATTTT. Its translation is CAWSTLGAVQHF.